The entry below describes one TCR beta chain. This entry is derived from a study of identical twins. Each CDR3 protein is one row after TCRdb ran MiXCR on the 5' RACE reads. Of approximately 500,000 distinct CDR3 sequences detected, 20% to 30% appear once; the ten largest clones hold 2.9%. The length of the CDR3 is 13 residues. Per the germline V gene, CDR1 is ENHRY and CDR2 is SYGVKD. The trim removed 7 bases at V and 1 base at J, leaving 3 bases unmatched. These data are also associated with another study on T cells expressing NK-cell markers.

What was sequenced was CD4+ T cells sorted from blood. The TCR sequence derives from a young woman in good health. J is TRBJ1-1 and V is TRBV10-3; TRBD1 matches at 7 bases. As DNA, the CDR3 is TGTGCCATCACCCGGACAGGGAACACTGAAGCTTTCTTT. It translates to CAITRTGNTEAFF.